This record looks at one T cell receptor (beta chain) sequence and its context. A junction end diverges from the germline sequence, so it may reflect a read error. This record belongs to a study of blood T cells in healthy people across ages. Combining a sample-barcoded 5' primer with a J-beta primer mix, a second PCR ran for 7 to 11 cycles. TCRdb passed the 5' RACE reads through MiXCR, listing each CDR3 protein once. In the table there are 2 million or so distinct CDR3 sequences, roughly 49% of which are singletons. Germline V CDR1 and CDR2: SSHAT, FNYEAQ (reference sequence). The CDR3 consists of 16 residues.

The receptor comes from a woman between 35 and 50 years old in good health. This sequence joins TRBV7-7 and TRBJ2-5; tentative D call: TRBD2 (7 bases). Source material: blood. CDR3 bases: TGTGCTAGCAGCTTAGCCGGCACAGGGAGGGAAGAGACCCAGTACTTC. Protein: CASSLAGTGREETQYF.